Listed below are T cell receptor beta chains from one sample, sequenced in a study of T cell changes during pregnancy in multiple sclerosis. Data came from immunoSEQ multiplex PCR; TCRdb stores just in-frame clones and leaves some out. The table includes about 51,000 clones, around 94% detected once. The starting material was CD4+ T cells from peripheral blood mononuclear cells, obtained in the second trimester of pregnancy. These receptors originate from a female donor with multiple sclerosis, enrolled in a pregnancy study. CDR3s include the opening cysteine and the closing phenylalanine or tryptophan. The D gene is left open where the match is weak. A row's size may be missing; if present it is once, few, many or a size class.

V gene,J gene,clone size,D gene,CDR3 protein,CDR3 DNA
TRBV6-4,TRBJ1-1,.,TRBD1,CASSESTGGRMAFF,TGTGCCAGCAGTGAATCGACAGGGGGTAGGATGGCTTTCTTT
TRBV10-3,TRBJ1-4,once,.,CAISDSGTNEKLFF,TGTGCCATCAGTGACTCGGGAACTAATGAAAAACTGTTTTTT
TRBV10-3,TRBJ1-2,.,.,CAISAQQFNYGYTF,TGTGCCATCAGCGCGCAACAGTTTAACTATGGCTACACCTTC
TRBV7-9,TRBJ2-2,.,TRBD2,CASTPGGVFTGELFF,TGTGCCAGCACCCCTGGGGGGGTCTTCACCGGGGAGCTGTTTTTT
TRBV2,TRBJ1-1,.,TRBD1,CASSNRGQLPNTEAFF,TGTGCCAGCAGTAATAGGGGACAGCTCCCGAACACTGAAGCTTTCTTT
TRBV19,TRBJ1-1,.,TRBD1,CASSITGVNTEAFF,TGTGCCAGTAGTATAACAGGGGTGAACACTGAAGCTTTCTTT
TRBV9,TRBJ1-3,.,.,CASSVIGGISGNTIYF,TGTGCCAGCAGCGTTATCGGAGGGATCTCTGGAAACACCATATATTTT
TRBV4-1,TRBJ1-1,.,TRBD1,CASTLAGGEGAFF,TGCGCCAGCACCTTGGCAGGGGGCGAGGGGGCTTTCTTT
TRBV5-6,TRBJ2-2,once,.,CASSLWGTKNTGELFF,TGTGCCAGCAGCTTGTGGGGGACAAAGAACACCGGGGAGCTGTTTTTT
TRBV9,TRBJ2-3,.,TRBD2,CASSSDGGRRADTQYF,TGTGCCAGCAGCTCAGACGGGGGGAGGAGGGCAGATACGCAGTATTTT
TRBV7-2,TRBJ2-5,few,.,CASSSRARGETQYF,TGTGCCAGCAGCTCCCGGGCCCGGGGAGAGACCCAGTACTTC
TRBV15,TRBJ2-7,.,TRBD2,CATSRGASGGGEQYF,TGTGCCACCAGCAGAGGTGCTAGCGGGGGAGGCGAGCAGTACTTC
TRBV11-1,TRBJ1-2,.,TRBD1,CASSLGQGLDGYTF,TGTGCCAGCAGCCTAGGACAGGGTCTGGATGGCTACACCTTC
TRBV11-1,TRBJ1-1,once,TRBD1,CASSLAGTGGFEAFF,TGTGCCAGCAGCTTAGCTGGGACAGGGGGCTTTGAAGCTTTCTTT
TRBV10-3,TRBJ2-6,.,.,CAISAGLRDPSSGANVLTF,TGTGCCATCAGTGCCGGGCTACGGGATCCTAGCTCTGGGGCCAACGTCCTGACTTTC
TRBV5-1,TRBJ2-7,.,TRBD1,CASSGTGTGSYEQYF,TGCGCCAGCAGCGGGACCGGGACAGGGTCCTACGAGCAGTACTTC
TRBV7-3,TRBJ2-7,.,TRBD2,CASSLLAGSYEQYF,TGTGCCAGCAGCCTATTAGCGGGGTCCTACGAGCAGTACTTC
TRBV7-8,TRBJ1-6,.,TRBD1,CASSLLQGDSPLHF,TGTGCCAGCAGCTTACTACAGGGGGACTCACCCCTCCACTTT
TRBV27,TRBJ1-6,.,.,CASSRPGFYSPLHF,TGTGCCAGCAGCCGCCCCGGGTTTTATTCACCCCTCCACTTT
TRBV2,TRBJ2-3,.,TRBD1,CASSRDSPNTDTQYF,TGTGCCAGCAGTAGGGACAGCCCAAACACAGATACGCAGTATTTT
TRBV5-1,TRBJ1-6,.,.,CASSPGPQGWTVSPLHF,TGCGCCAGCAGCCCCGGTCCCCAGGGCTGGACGGTTTCACCCCTCCACTTT
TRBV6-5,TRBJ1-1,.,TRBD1,CASRHRGPTLGAFF,TGTGCCAGCAGACACAGGGGTCCCACACTGGGAGCTTTCTTT
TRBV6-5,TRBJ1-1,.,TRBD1,CASSERDRANRAFF,TGTGCCAGCAGTGAAAGGGACAGGGCTAATCGGGCTTTCTTT
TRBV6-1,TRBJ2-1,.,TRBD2,CASADLAGARNEQFF,TGTGCCAGCGCAGACTTAGCGGGCGCCCGCAATGAGCAGTTCTTC
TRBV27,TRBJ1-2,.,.,CASSLPGSGYTF,TGTGCCAGCAGTTTACCAGGGTCTGGCTACACCTTC
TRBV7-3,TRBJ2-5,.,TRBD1,CASSIRDRGLGTQYF,TGTGCCAGCAGCATCCGGGACAGGGGGCTCGGGACCCAGTACTTC
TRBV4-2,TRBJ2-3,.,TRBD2,CASSQVGGTTFNQGTQYF,TGTGCCAGCAGCCAAGTCGGGGGGACTACATTCAATCAGGGAACGCAGTATTTT
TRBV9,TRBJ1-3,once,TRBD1,CASSVRDRVDGNTIYF,TGTGCCAGCAGCGTGAGGGACAGGGTGGATGGAAACACCATATATTTT
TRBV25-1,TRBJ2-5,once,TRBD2,CASSERVGLAGDKTQYF,TGTGCCAGCAGTGAACGAGTGGGACTAGCGGGGGATAAGACCCAGTACTTC
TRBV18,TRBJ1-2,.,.,CASSPSDSLYGYTF,TGTGCCAGCTCACCATCAGACAGCCTCTATGGCTACACCTTC
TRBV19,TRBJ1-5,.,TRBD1,CASSPGPDRGGQPQHF,TGTGCCAGTAGTCCCGGCCCCGACAGGGGCGGTCAGCCCCAGCATTTT
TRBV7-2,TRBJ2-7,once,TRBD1,CASSSTGDEQYF,TGTGCCAGCAGCTCGACAGGGGACGAGCAGTACTTC
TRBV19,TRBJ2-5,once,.,CASRQEADRVAQYF,TGTGCCAGTCGACAGGAAGCTGACAGAGTGGCCCAGTACTTC
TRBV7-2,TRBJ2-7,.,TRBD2,CASSLGAGYEQYF,TGTGCCAGCAGCTTAGGAGCGGGGTACGAGCAGTACTTC
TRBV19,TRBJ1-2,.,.,CASSIAGPYGYTF,TGTGCCAGTAGTATCGCAGGTCCCTATGGCTACACCTTC
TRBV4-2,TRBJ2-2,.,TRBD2,CASSQAGGIPNTGELFF,TGTGCCAGCAGCCAAGCGGGGGGTATCCCGAACACCGGGGAGCTGTTTTTT
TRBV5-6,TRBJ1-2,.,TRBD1,CASSFKQGAVGYTF,TGTGCCAGCAGCTTTAAACAGGGGGCGGTTGGCTACACCTTC
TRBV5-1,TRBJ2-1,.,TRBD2,CASSLVAGYNEQFF,TGCGCCAGCAGCTTGGTAGCGGGGTACAATGAGCAGTTCTTC
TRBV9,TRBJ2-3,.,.,CASSSRLADTQYF,TGTGCCAGCAGCTCACGACTTGCAGATACGCAGTATTTT
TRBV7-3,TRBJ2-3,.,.,CASSRGQVDVDTQYF,TGTGCCAGCAGCCGGGGTCAAGTAGACGTCGATACGCAGTATTTT
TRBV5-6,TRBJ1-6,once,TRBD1,CASSLGQGASGIYNSPLHF,TGTGCCAGCAGCTTAGGACAGGGGGCCAGCGGAATCTATAATTCACCCCTCCACTTT
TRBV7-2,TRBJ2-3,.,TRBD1,CASSSNPGQGTDTQYF,TGTGCCAGCAGCTCTAACCCCGGACAGGGCACAGATACGCAGTATTTT
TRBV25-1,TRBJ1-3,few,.,CASSEERSGNTIYF,TGTGCCAGCAGTGAGGAGCGCTCTGGAAACACCATATATTTT
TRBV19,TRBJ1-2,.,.,CASSIGPGYTF,TGTGCCAGTAGTATTGGGCCTGGCTACACCTTC